The text below deals with one T cell receptor beta chain. Its antigen is not known. TCRdb keeps only in-frame clones here, not all; method: immunoSEQ multiplex PCR. This table holds around 130,000 clones, about 87% found once. The entry originates in a study of radiotherapy plus CTLA-4 blockade in lung cancer. Points from the study as a whole: The authors reported that early blood T cell clone dynamics, with interferon-beta, best predicted response. Once radiotherapy plus ipilimumab had been given, TCR clones derived from tumor expanded in blood.

Germline-derived CDR1 and CDR2 are SGHRS and YFSETQ. J gave up 2 bases and V 4 bases, and 3 bases lay outside the gene matches. The CDR3 runs to 15 residues. The origin of this receptor is a human donor with non-small cell lung cancer that progressed on radiotherapy plus ipilimumab. Source: peripheral blood, taken from a patient treated with radiotherapy plus ipilimumab. V and J are TRBV5-1 and TRBJ1-2; 12 nucleotides agree with TRBD1. The CDR3 reads CASSLGQGANYGYTF. CDR3 nucleotide sequence: TGCGCCAGCAGCCTGGGACAGGGGGCCAACTATGGCTACACCTTC.